There are many counts of the clone carrying this T cell receptor (beta chain). What it recognizes is unknown. A modified ARM-PCR protocol with three rounds of nested PCR amplified TCRbeta. Using its own MiXCR run on the multiplex PCR reads, TCRdb lists one record per CDR3 protein. The sample includes 40,000 to 60,000 distinct CDR3 sequences, roughly 60% of them seen just once. RNA was extracted from bulk tissue without any cell sorting. The normal lung tissue was taken more than 3 cm from the tumor edge. The CDR3 has 17 amino acids. V shed 4 bases, J shed 7 bases, and the junction held 13 bases outside the gene matches. Germline V lookup: CDR1 MNHEY, CDR2 SVGEGT. The data derive from a study of tumor and adjacent non-tumor tissue in lung cancer. Background on the study: Aged roughly 31 to 80 years, patients included 10 men and 5 women with stage I to III disease. Some 4.1 million productive TCRbeta reads were obtained per sample on average. Findings and limits, study-wide: Compared with tumor, normal lung showed significantly lower TCR diversity. Patients with more diverse tumor TCRs had worse survival.

The chain is built from TRBV6-2 or TRBV6-3 and TRBJ2-1, with TRBD2 identical over 10 bases. The sequence came from a woman aged 70-85 years with non-small cell lung cancer. The sequenced material came from distant non-tumor lung tissue. CDR3 DNA: TGTGCCAGCAGTTCCTTGCCCCTAGCGGGAGTTAGAAATGAGCAGTTCTTC. It is translated as CASSSLPLAGVRNEQFF.